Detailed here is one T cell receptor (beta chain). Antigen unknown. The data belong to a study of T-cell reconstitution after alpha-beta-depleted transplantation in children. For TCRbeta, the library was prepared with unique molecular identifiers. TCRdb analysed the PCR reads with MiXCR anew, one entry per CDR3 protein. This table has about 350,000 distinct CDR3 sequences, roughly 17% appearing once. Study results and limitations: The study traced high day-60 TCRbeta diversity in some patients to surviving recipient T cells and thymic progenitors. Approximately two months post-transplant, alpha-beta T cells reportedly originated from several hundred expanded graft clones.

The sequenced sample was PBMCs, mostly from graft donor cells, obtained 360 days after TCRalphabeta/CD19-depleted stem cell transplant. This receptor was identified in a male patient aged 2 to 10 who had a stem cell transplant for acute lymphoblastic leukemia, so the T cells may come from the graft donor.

CDR3: CASLEVPYEQYF. The CDR3 nucleotides read TGCGCCAGCTTAGAGGTACCCTACGAGCAGTACTTC. J is TRBJ2-7 and V is TRBV5-1; D unclear. The germline V gene encodes CDR1 SGHRS and CDR2 YFSETQ. V was shortened by 7 bases and J by 2 bases, with 10 bases between the two germline ends. The CDR3 totals 12 residues.